This entry lists 26 T cell receptor beta chains sequenced from one sample in a study of cytomegalovirus exposure and HLA in healthy donors. The repertoire was sequenced with immunoSEQ multiplex PCR; TCRdb's copy has only in-frame clones and lacks some. In the table there are about 400,000 clones, roughly 85% of which are singletons. What was sequenced was PBMCs. These TCRs come from a woman aged 18-29 years in good health and CMV-seronegative.

The chain recombines TRBV7-9 with TRBJ1-3; a weak D match, TRBD1 (6 bases). Deletions cut 4 bases from V and 0 bases from J, with 10 bases between. Germline-derived CDR1 and CDR2 are SEHNR and FQNEAQ (reference sequence). The CDR3 runs to 15 residues. Here the CDR3 DNA reads TGTGCCAGCAGCTCCCGGACAGCCTCTGGAAACACCATATATTTT. This translates into CASSSRTASGNTIYF.

With regard to this clone: One end of the junction is discordant with germline, which a read error may explain. The gene calls are TRBV7-9 and TRBJ1-1, with D hard to call. Germline CDR1 SEHNR, CDR2 FQNEAQ (reference sequence). This CDR3 region has 14 residues. The CDR3 loop is CASSLALMNTEAFF. In nucleotides, the CDR3 is TGTGCCAGCAGCCTAGCTCTAATGAACACTGAAGCTTTCTTT. The full variable domain, with the rest looked up from reference TRBV7-9 and TRBJ1-1, is DTGVSQNPRHKITKRGQNVTFRCDPISEHNRLYWYRQTLGQGPEFLTYFQNEAQLEKSRLLSDRFSAERPKGSFSTLEIQRTEQGDSAMYLCASSLALMNTEAFFGQGTRLTVV.

The V gene is TRBV4-2, the J gene TRBJ2-1; 10 bases are a match to TRBD2. V was pared by 4 bases and J by 7 bases, with 4 bases of the junction left unmatched. Germline CDR1 reads LGHNA; CDR2 reads YNFKEQ. CDR3 length equals 14 residues. The CDR3 reads CASSLERGGNEQFF. The DNA of the CDR3 is TGTGCCAGCAGCCTAGAGCGGGGGGGGAATGAGCAGTTCTTC.

The rearrangement links TRBV5-4 to TRBJ2-7; D gene ambiguous. V was shortened by 4 bases and J by 5 bases, with 16 bases between the two germline ends. CDR3 length: 14 residues. Germline V gene data show CDR1 as SGHNT and CDR2 as YYREEE (reference sequence). In DNA form, the CDR3 reads TGTGCCAGCAGCGAGTTCTCCCTGAACGACGAGCAGTACTTC. This gives the protein CASSEFSLNDEQYF.

The rearrangement joins TRBV7-9 to TRBJ2-1; tentatively, D is TRBD2 (6 bases). There are 17 residues in the CDR3. From germline, CDR1 is SEHNR and CDR2 FQNEAQ (reference sequence). Trimming cost V 4 bases and J 10 bases, with 26 bases left between them. This chain's CDR3 is CASSYRVVRDLAGEQFF. CDR3 nucleotides: TGTGCCAGCAGCTATCGGGTCGTTCGGGACTTGGCGGGGGAGCAGTTCTTC.

The genes are TRBV7-3 and TRBJ1-1; no clear D gene. CDR1 SGHTA and CDR2 FQGTGA come from the germline V gene. V was pared by 2 bases and J by 1 base, with 11 bases between. CDR3 length: 15 residues. CDR3 region: CASSLGASGNTEAFF. Here the CDR3 DNA reads TGTGCCAGCAGCTTAGGCGCGTCGGGGAACACTGAAGCTTTCTTT.

In this sample, this clone turned up a few times. The V and J genes are TRBV27 and TRBJ2-2, with 11 bases lining up with TRBD2. After removal of 2 bases from V and 7 bases from J, the junction contained 6 bases not matched to a gene. This CDR3 spans 16 amino acids. The germline CDR1 and CDR2 sequences are MNHEY and SMNVEV (reference sequence). DNA of the CDR3: TGTGCCAGCAGTTTAATAACTAGCGGGAGCAGCGGGGAGCTGTTTTTT. Translation gives CASSLITSGSSGELFF.

The V call is TRBV27, the J call TRBJ2-4; the match to TRBD2 covers 7 bases. With 4 bases clipped from V and 6 bases from J, the junction kept 12 bases outside the gene matches. CDR3 length: 16 residues. Germline lookup yields CDR1 MNHEY and CDR2 SMNVEV (reference sequence). CDR3 loop: CASSWGGGRSINIQYF. Written as DNA, the CDR3 is TGTGCCAGCAGTTGGGGCGGCGGGAGATCGATAAACATTCAGTACTTC.

The chain couples TRBV6-5 to TRBJ1-2, with D possibly being TRBD1 (6 bases). With 5 bases removed from V and 2 bases from J, the gap between germline ends came to 15 bases. The germline V gene has CDR1 MNHEY and CDR2 SVGAGI. CDR3 length equals 15 residues. The DNA of the CDR3 is TGTGCCAGCAGTCTGAGGGTAGGACAGAACTATGGCTACACCTTC. The encoded protein is CASSLRVGQNYGYTF.

V gene TRBV9 combines with J gene TRBJ1-4, with D possibly TRBD1 on 6 matching bases. V dropped 2 bases and J dropped 6 bases, with 17 bases sitting between them. CDR1 and CDR2 (germline): SGDLS, YYNGEE. The CDR3 sequence is 16 residues long. The CDR3 reads CASSVGTGLVDEKLFF. The CDR3 DNA is TGTGCCAGCAGCGTCGGAACAGGGTTGGTAGATGAAAAACTGTTTTTT.

The CDR3 protein is CASSHRVTHTEAFF. The CDR3 DNA follows: TGTGCCAGCAGTCACAGGGTTACCCACACTGAAGCTTTCTTT. The gene calls are TRBV27 and TRBJ1-1; the D gene is possibly TRBD1 (6 bases). Germline V gene sequence: CDR1 MNHEY, CDR2 SMNVEV (reference sequence). The CDR3 has 14 residues. Between the trimmed V and J ends, which lost 5 bases and 3 bases, there was a span of 13 bases.

J is TRBJ1-6 and V is TRBV6-1; maybe TRBD1 (6 bases). Trimming shortened V by 2 bases and J by 14 bases, and 22 bases separated the two germline ends. The CDR3 runs to 16 residues. In germline, CDR1 is MNHNS, CDR2 SASEGT. CDR3 in amino acids: CASSETGRQGRGALHF. CDR3 DNA: TGTGCCAGCAGTGAAACCGGGAGGCAGGGAAGGGGGGCCCTCCACTTT.

This rearrangement joins TRBV11-2 to TRBJ1-2; D is unresolved. The CDR3 has 11 amino acids. In germline, CDR1 is SGHAT, CDR2 FQNNGV. Trimming pared 5 bases from V and 8 bases from J, leaving 9 bases between. The chain's CDR3 is CASSHQEGYTF. The CDR3 DNA follows: TGTGCCAGCAGCCATCAAGAGGGCTACACCTTC.

The gene calls are TRBV28 and TRBJ2-7; D is possibly TRBD1 (6 bases). V gave up 2 bases and J gave up 0 bases, with 14 bases separating them. The CDR3 covers 16 residues. CDR1 MDHEN and CDR2 SYDVKM come from the germline V gene. CDR3 bases: TGTGCCAGCAGTTTAGGCAGGGGTCTTTACTCCTACGAGCAGTACTTC. It codes for CASSLGRGLYSYEQYF.

The rearrangement links TRBV5-6 to TRBJ2-2; D possibly corresponds to TRBD1 (5 bases). Germline V CDR1 and CDR2: SGHDT, YYEEEE. The CDR3 covers 15 residues. Trimming removed 1 base at V and 1 base at J, with 8 bases between. The CDR3 DNA is TGTGCCAGCAGCTTGACCCAGGGGAACACCGGGGAGCTGTTTTTT. Protein: CASSLTQGNTGELFF.

The V and J genes are TRBV28 and TRBJ1-5; D not resolved. V lost 6 bases and J lost 4, with 13 bases in between. Germline V CDR1 and CDR2: MDHEN, SYDVKM. The CDR3 length is 14 residues. CDR3 amino acids: CASRTGLKNQPQHF. The CDR3 DNA is TGTGCCAGCAGGACGGGGTTGAAGAATCAGCCCCAGCATTTT.

V is TRBV5-1 and J is TRBJ1-2, with D possibly matching TRBD1 (6 bases). Per germline, CDR1 SGHRS and CDR2 YFSETQ. V lost 0 bases to trimming and J lost 1 base, with 13 bases between them. This CDR3 has 16 amino acids. CDR3 sequence: CASSLGPGVLNYGYTF. CDR3 nucleotides: TGCGCCAGCAGCTTGGGGCCAGGGGTCCTTAACTATGGCTACACCTTC.

This clone was seen only a few times. This chain joins TRBV4-2 and TRBJ2-7; 7 positions agree with TRBD1. This CDR3 region has 18 residues. Germline assignment: CDR1 LGHNA and CDR2 YNFKEQ. V lost 1 base to trimming and J lost 2 bases; unmatched junction nucleotides: 14. Here the CDR3 reads CASSQVWAPGQTPYEQYF. The CDR3 coding sequence is TGTGCCAGCAGCCAAGTCTGGGCCCCGGGACAGACACCCTACGAGCAGTACTTC.

The gene calls are TRBV6-1 and TRBJ2-5; tentatively, D is TRBD2 (6 bases). CDR1 is MNHNS and CDR2 is SASEGT in the germline V gene. The length of the CDR3 is 15 residues. V dropped 1 base and J dropped 5 bases, with 14 bases sitting between them. The CDR3 nucleotides are TGTGCCAGCAGTGAAGACCGGGGGATTCAGGAGACCCAGTACTTC. Translation: CASSEDRGIQETQYF.

This CDR3 is CASRDNSYNSPLHF. As DNA, the CDR3 is TGTGCCAGCCGGGACAACTCCTATAATTCACCCCTCCACTTT. The V gene is TRBV28, the J gene TRBJ1-6; tentative D call: TRBD1 (6 bases). The CDR3 spans 14 residues. Germline CDR1 is MDHEN and CDR2 is SYDVKM. V was pared by 8 bases and J by 0 bases, with 8 bases between.

The rearrangement joins TRBV4-1 to TRBJ2-1; D remains ambiguous. V lost 0 bases to trimming and J lost 8 bases, with 11 bases between them. CDR1 is MGHRA and CDR2 is YSYEKL in the germline V gene. The CDR3 contains 14 residues. The CDR3 sequence: CASSQEKILYEQFF. The CDR3 bases are TGCGCCAGCAGCCAAGAGAAGATACTCTATGAGCAGTTCTTC.

This chain links TRBV28 with TRBJ1-5, with TRBD1 identical over 7 bases. Germline V CDR1 and CDR2: MDHEN, SYDVKM. The length of the CDR3 is 16 residues. V dropped 6 bases and J dropped 0; count of bases not matched to a gene: 8. In nucleotides, the CDR3 is TGTGCCAGCAGGGCAGGGGGAGTTTATAGCAATCAGCCCCAGCATTTT. Protein product: CASRAGGVYSNQPQHF.

This sequence joins TRBV7-9 and TRBJ2-7; D possibly corresponds to TRBD1 (6 bases). The CDR3 has 14 residues. Between the trimmed V and J ends, which lost 6 bases and 3 bases, there was a span of 15 bases. Germline loops: CDR1 SEHNR, CDR2 FQNEAQ (reference sequence). CDR3 nucleotide sequence: TGTGCCAGCAGTACTGTCAGGGGACACTACGAGCAGTACTTC. Residues: CASSTVRGHYEQYF.

This rearrangement joins TRBV9 to TRBJ1-2; maybe TRBD1 (5 bases). Germline loops: CDR1 SGDLS, CDR2 YYNGEE. The CDR3 runs 14 residues. The ends were cut back, 1 base at V and 3 bases at J, with 10 bases in the middle. CDR3 region: CASSVTSGDYGYTF. CDR3 sequence (DNA): TGTGCCAGCAGCGTAACGTCGGGGGACTATGGCTACACCTTC.

V usage is TRBV6-5 and J usage is TRBJ1-6, with 8 bases that match TRBD1. The J segment lost 9 bases and the V segment lost 2 bases, leaving 6 bases of the junction unmatched. The CDR3 is 15 amino acids. Germline V gene data show CDR1 as MNHEY and CDR2 as SVGAGI. CDR3 coding DNA: TGTGCCAGCAGTTACGCCTGGACAGGGAGTTCACCCCTCCACTTT. It yields the protein CASSYAWTGSSPLHF.

The V and J genes are TRBV2 and TRBJ1-1, with D unclear. Trimming removed 1 base from V and 3 bases from J, with 9 bases in between. The CDR3 is 14 amino acids. From germline, CDR1 is SNHLY and CDR2 FYNNEI. The CDR3 coding sequence is TGTGCCAGCAGTGAAGTTGCGGCCTACACTGAAGCTTTCTTT. Its protein is CASSEVAAYTEAFF.